This T cell receptor (beta chain) was identified in a study of human T cells and chemical hapten exposure. On the study more broadly: Slight volume differences across pooled libraries mainly accounted for varying per-sample TCR yields. Notes on the study in general: High-frequency TCRs, those above 1 in 1000, stayed the same after DPC sensitization.

A remark on this clonotype: Its antigen remains unknown. A much larger clone lies a single base off, so this may be a read error.

The sample's time point: healthy volunteer bleed at 6 weeks. Total RNA was extracted from unfractionated whole blood. The library tagged each cDNA molecule with unique molecular identifiers. Source study methods: Counts of TCRs in each sample centred on a median of around 99,000 and extended from around 24,000 to 710,000. TCRdb re-derived calls from the RACE reads in MiXCR, one entry per CDR3 protein. The V and J calls come from TCRdb's annotation, not from the publication. Of under 50,000 distinct CDR3 sequences listed, 3.7% are singletons. This receptor was obtained from a human donor in good health. Some clones in this sample may be carry-over from other donors' samples. Sequencing was carried out using whole blood.

The CDR3 DNA follows: TGTGCCAGCAGCGGGACAGGGTTGAGGCAAGAGATCCAGTACTTC. Translating gives CASSGTGLRQEIQYF. The chain joins TRBV9 to TRBJ2-5, with 8 bases aligning to TRBD1. This CDR3 region has 15 residues. Per the germline V gene, CDR1 is SGDLS and CDR2 is YYNGEE. Full variable domain (remainder filled in from reference TRBV9 and TRBJ2-5): DSGVTQTPKHLITATGQRVTLRCSPRSGDLSVYWYQQSLDQGLQFLIQYYNGEERAKGNILERFSAQQFPDLHSELNLSSLELGDSALYFCASSGTGLRQEIQYFGPGTRLLVL.